This TCR beta chain is drawn from a study of radiation and T cells in renal cell carcinoma. Time point noted: blood 2 weeks post-SBRT. As to treatment: 15 Gy SBRT to primary tumor, nephrectomy 4 weeks later. Generated by immunoSEQ multiplex PCR, the TCRdb table keeps only in-frame clones and is missing some. The repertoire holds some 120,000 clones, with approximately 78% as singletons. Trimming pared 3 bases from V and 11 bases from J, leaving 14 bases between. The CDR3 spans 13 residues. The V gene's germline CDR1 is MNHEY and CDR2 SMNVEV (reference sequence). The origin of this receptor is a woman in her sixties or seventies with renal cell carcinoma. This specimen was blood, taken from a patient whose treatment included radiotherapy and nephrectomy. The rearrangement joins TRBV27 to TRBJ2-1; no firm D call. CDR3 bases: TGTGCCAGCAGTTTTTCCAGCCCAATGAAGCAGTTCTTC. It codes for CASSFSSPMKQFF.